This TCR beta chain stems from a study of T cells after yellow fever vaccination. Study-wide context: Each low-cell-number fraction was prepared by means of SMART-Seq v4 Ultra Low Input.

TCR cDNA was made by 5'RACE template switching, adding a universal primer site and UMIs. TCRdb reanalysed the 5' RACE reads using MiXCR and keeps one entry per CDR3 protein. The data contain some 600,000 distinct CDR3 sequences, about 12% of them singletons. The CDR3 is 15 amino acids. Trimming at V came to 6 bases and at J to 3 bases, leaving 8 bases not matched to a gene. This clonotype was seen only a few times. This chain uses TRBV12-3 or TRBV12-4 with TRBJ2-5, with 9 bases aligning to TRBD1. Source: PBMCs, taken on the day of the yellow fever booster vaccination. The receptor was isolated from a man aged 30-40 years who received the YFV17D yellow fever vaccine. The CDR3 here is CASSRGTGREETQYF. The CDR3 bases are TGTGCCAGCAGCAGGGGGACAGGGCGGGAAGAGACCCAGTACTTC.